This record looks at one TCR beta chain sequence and its context. The data originate from a study of control samples from healthy donors and cancer patients. CDR1 is SGHKS and CDR2 is YYEKEE in the germline V gene (reference sequence). V shed 0 bases and J 2 bases; nucleotides not matched to a gene: 9. This CDR3 contains 18 residues. TCRdb keeps only in-frame clones here, not all; method: immunoSEQ multiplex PCR. The repertoire holds fewer than 500,000 clones, with about 93% as singletons. The TCR originated in a man aged 40-49 years with head and neck cancer. The chain carries TRBV5-5 and TRBJ2-1; TRBD1 agrees at 9 bases. The sample consisted of PBMCs. This CDR3 is CASSLEGTGYGTYNEQFF. DNA of the CDR3: TGTGCCAGCAGCTTGGAGGGGACAGGGTACGGAACCTACAATGAGCAGTTCTTC.